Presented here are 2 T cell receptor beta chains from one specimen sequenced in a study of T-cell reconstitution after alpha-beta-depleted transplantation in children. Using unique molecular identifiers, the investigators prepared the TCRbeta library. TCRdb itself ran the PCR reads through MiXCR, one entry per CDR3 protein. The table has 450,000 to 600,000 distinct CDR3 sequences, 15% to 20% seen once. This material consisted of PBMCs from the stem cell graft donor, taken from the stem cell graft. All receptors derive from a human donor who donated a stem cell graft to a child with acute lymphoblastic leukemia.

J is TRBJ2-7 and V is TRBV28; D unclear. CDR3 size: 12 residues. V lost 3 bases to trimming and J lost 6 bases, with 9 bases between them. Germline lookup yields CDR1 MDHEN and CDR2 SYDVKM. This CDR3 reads CASSFSTGEQYF. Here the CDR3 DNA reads TGTGCCAGCAGTTTCTCAACGGGCGAGCAGTACTTC.

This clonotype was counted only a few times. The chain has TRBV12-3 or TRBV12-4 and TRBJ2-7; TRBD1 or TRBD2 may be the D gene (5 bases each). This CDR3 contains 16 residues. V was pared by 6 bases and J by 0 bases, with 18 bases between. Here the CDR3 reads CASSCWDAILSYEQYF. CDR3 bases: TGTGCCAGCAGCTGCTGGGACGCCATACTCTCCTACGAGCAGTACTTC.